The 27 T cell receptor beta chains listed next were all sequenced from one sample in a study of blood T cell repertoires in COVID-19. This table comes from immunoSEQ multiplex PCR, and its TCRdb copy is limited to in-frame clones, with some not included. The sample yields about 60,000 clones, approximately 86% seen once. The sequencing sample was made of peripheral blood. Receptors originate from a man aged 35 to 55 with acute or convalescent COVID-19.

This CDR3 is CASSQTDSSGNTIYF. CDR3 bases: TGTGCCAGCAGCCAGACAGACAGCTCTGGAAACACCATATATTTT. V usage is TRBV3-1 (or the pseudogene TRBV3-2) and J usage is TRBJ1-3; TRBD1 might be the D (5 bases). The germline V gene encodes CDR1 LGHDT and CDR2 YNNKEL (reference sequence). V was trimmed by 3 bases and J by 0 bases, leaving 9 bases between them. This CDR3 comprises 15 residues.

The chain recombines TRBV13 with TRBJ1-3, with 7 nucleotides matching TRBD1. Trimming cost V 1 base and J 7 bases; bases outside gene matches: 7. This CDR3 has 15 residues. From germline, CDR1 is PRHDT and CDR2 FYEKMQ (reference sequence). The CDR3 DNA reads TGTGCCAGCAGCTTAGTCGGCAGGGGGGAGAACACCATATATTTT. Translating gives CASSLVGRGENTIYF.

The chain couples TRBV28 to TRBJ1-2, with TRBD1 matching 10 bases. CDR3 size: 12 residues. V lost 6 bases to trimming and J lost 10 bases; unmatched junction nucleotides: 5. From germline, CDR1 is MDHEN and CDR2 SYDVKM. CDR3 nucleotide sequence: TGTGCCAGCAGCAGGACAGGGGGATACTACACCTTC. Its translation: CASSRTGGYYTF.

This chain links TRBV6-5 with TRBJ1-2; 7 nucleotides agree with TRBD1. The length of the CDR3 is 13 residues. Germline lookup yields CDR1 MNHEY and CDR2 SVGAGI. V was pared by 7 bases and J by 4 bases, with 6 bases of the junction left unmatched. CDR3 residues: CASTISGGYGYTF. The CDR3, as DNA: TGTGCCAGCACTATATCAGGGGGCTATGGCTACACCTTC.

V and J are TRBV9 and TRBJ1-1, with D perhaps matching TRBD1 (5 bases). Deletions cut 0 bases from V and 6 bases from J, with 18 bases between. CDR1 is SGDLS, CDR2 YYNGEE, per germline. CDR3 length: 16 residues. CDR3: CASSVESGGLRSEAFF. The CDR3 DNA follows: TGTGCCAGCAGCGTAGAATCCGGGGGATTGAGGTCTGAAGCTTTCTTT.

The chain uses TRBV3-1 (or the pseudogene TRBV3-2) and TRBJ2-7, with TRBD2 matching 9 bases. The trim removed 6 bases at V and 4 bases at J, leaving 7 bases unmatched. The CDR3 consists of 14 residues. The germline gives CDR1 LGHDT, CDR2 YNNKEL (reference sequence). CDR3 bases: TGTGCCAGCAGGGCCAGGACTAGCGCTTACGAGCAGTACTTC. It yields the protein CASRARTSAYEQYF.

J is TRBJ1-5 and V is TRBV15, with 7 bases fitting TRBD1. Unmatched junction bases numbered 7, after V lost 2 bases and J lost 3 bases. The V gene's germline CDR1 is LNHNV and CDR2 YYDKDF (reference sequence). The CDR3 consists of 16 residues. The CDR3 is CATSRYRGFSNQPQHF. The CDR3 DNA sequence: TGTGCCACCAGCAGATACAGGGGATTTTCCAATCAGCCCCAGCATTTT.

This chain connects TRBV9 to TRBJ2-5; D perhaps matches TRBD1 (6 bases). The CDR3 runs 14 residues. V was pared by 0 bases and J by 5 bases, with 11 bases between. Germline values: CDR1 SGDLS, CDR2 YYNGEE. The CDR3 sequence: CASSVGYRVETQYF. The CDR3 DNA reads as TGTGCCAGCAGCGTAGGGTACAGGGTGGAGACCCAGTACTTC.

The rearrangement links TRBV5-5 to TRBJ1-3; D gene ambiguous. This CDR3 is built from 14 residues. Trimming cost V 1 base and J 3 bases, with 8 bases left between them. The germline V gene encodes CDR1 SGHKS and CDR2 YYEKEE (reference sequence). The CDR3 region is CASSLPGFGNTIYF. The CDR3 nucleotides are TGTGCCAGCAGCTTGCCGGGGTTTGGAAACACCATATATTTT.

This chain links TRBV19 with TRBJ2-2, with 8 nucleotides matching TRBD2. The germline V gene has CDR1 LNHDA and CDR2 SQIVND (reference sequence). V lost 6 bases to trimming and J lost 2 bases; unmatched junction nucleotides: 8. The CDR3 has 16 amino acids. Here the CDR3 reads CASSPELAANTGELFF. The CDR3 bases are TGTGCCAGTAGCCCTGAACTAGCGGCTAACACCGGGGAGCTGTTTTTT.

This clone was detected only a few times. This chain connects TRBV5-1 to TRBJ2-5, with D perhaps TRBD1 (5 bases). The CDR3 length is 14 residues. In germline, CDR1 is SGHRS, CDR2 YFSETQ. V was cut by 2 bases and J by 11 bases, with 19 bases left in between. CDR3 nucleotide sequence: TGCGCCAGCAGCTTAAGTCAGGGCCCCGGTACTCAGTACTTC. Its translation is CASSLSQGPGTQYF.

The chain is built from TRBV12-5 and TRBJ1-4; D is unresolved. Trimming shortened V by 6 bases and J by 8 bases, and 7 bases separated the two germline ends. CDR3 size: 11 residues. From germline, CDR1 is LGHNT and CDR2 FRNRAP. As DNA, the CDR3 is TGTGCTAGTGGGAGAGCGGAAAAACTGTTTTTT. Its translation: CASGRAEKLFF. Full variable domain (remainder filled in from reference TRBV12-5 and TRBJ1-4): DARVTQTPRHKVTEMGQEVTMRCQPILGHNTVFWYRQTMMQGLELLAYFRNRAPLDDSGMPKDRFSAEMPDATLATLKIQPSEPRDSAVYFCASGRAEKLFFGSGTQLSVL.

CDR3 DNA: TGTGCCAGCAGTCTGGACAGGGGGACAGGGGGCTACACCTTC. This gives the protein CASSLDRGTGGYTF. The rearrangement links TRBV27 to TRBJ1-2, with 10 bases aligning to TRBD1. CDR3 length: 14 amino acids. Germline V CDR1 and CDR2: MNHEY, SMNVEV (reference sequence). V lost 5 bases, J lost 8 bases, and 8 bases stayed unmatched.

Notes on this clone: Relative to the germline gene, one junction end is altered; a read error may explain this. The chain has TRBV6-5 and TRBJ1-2, with D maybe TRBD1 (5 bases). Germline V gene sequence: CDR1 MNHEY, CDR2 SVGAGI. This CDR3 is 12 amino acids long. In nucleotides, the CDR3 is TGTGCCAGCGGGAGGGTCGGGGACTCTACCAGCTTC. It translates to CASGRVGDSTSF.

As concerns this clone: A junction boundary mismatches the germline segment, possibly from a read error. This sequence joins TRBV27 and TRBJ2-5; D not resolved. The germline V gene encodes CDR1 MNHEY and CDR2 SMNVEV (reference sequence). This CDR3 region has 16 residues. The CDR3 sequence: CASSLSWRLRREAQYF. As DNA, the CDR3 is TGTGCCAGCAGTTTATCGTGGCGGCTTAGAAGAGAGGCCCAGTACTTC.

The chain combines TRBV5-1 with TRBJ1-5; D is perhaps TRBD1 (5 bases). V gave up 4 bases and J gave up 7 bases, with 18 bases separating them. The CDR3 loop spans 15 amino acids. Germline values: CDR1 SGHRS, CDR2 YFSETQ. The chain's CDR3 is CASSLGWGEGQPQHF. The DNA for the CDR3 is TGCGCCAGCAGCCTTGGATGGGGGGAGGGGCAGCCCCAGCATTTT. Using reference TRBV5-1 and TRBJ1-5 for the parts outside the CDR3, the full variable domain is KAGVTQTPRYLIKTRGQQVTLSCSPISGHRSVSWYQQTPGQGLQFLFEYFSETQRNKGNFPGRFSGRQFSNSRSEMNVSTLELGDSALYLCASSLGWGEGQPQHFGDGTRLSIL.

The chain has TRBV19 and TRBJ2-3, with D possibly TRBD1 on 5 matching bases. Trimming cost V 10 bases and J 2 bases, with 13 bases left between them. The CDR3 length is 13 residues. CDR1 and CDR2 (germline): LNHDA, SQIVND (reference sequence). The CDR3 region is CATTLGHTDTQYF. In DNA, the CDR3 is TGTGCCACGACCTTGGGGCACACAGATACGCAGTATTTT. Complete variable domain (other parts from reference TRBV19 and TRBJ2-3): DGGITQSPKYLFRKEGQNVTLSCEQNLNHDAMYWYRQDPGQGLRLIYYSQIVNDFQKGDIAEGYSVSREKKESFPLTVTSAQKNPTAFYLCATTLGHTDTQYFGPGTRLTVL.

This clone appeared a few times. The chain couples TRBV6-5 to TRBJ1-2; possibly TRBD1 for D (5 bases). The V end was cut by 0 bases, the J end by 3 bases, with 11 bases between. This CDR3 contains 15 residues. Germline values: CDR1 MNHEY, CDR2 SVGAGI. The DNA for the CDR3 is TGTGCCAGCAGTTACTCTGGCAGGGCAGACTATGGCTACACCTTC. Its protein is CASSYSGRADYGYTF.

This sequence joins TRBV10-3 and TRBJ2-3, with TRBD2 as a possible D gene (5 bases). Trimming removed 6 bases at V and 2 bases at J, with 15 bases between. The germline gives CDR1 ENHRY, CDR2 SYGVKD. The CDR3 is 15 amino acids. CDR3 nucleotides: TGTGCCATCAGCTCGATTACGGGGTCCACAGATACGCAGTATTTT. Protein: CAISSITGSTDTQYF.

This rearrangement joins TRBV2 to TRBJ1-4, with TRBD1 matching over 12 bases. Per the germline V gene, CDR1 is SNHLY and CDR2 is FYNNEI. The CDR3 totals 16 residues. Trimming took 11 bases from V and 3 from J; bases not matched to a gene: 10. The CDR3 DNA sequence: TGTGCCGTATCCGGGACAGGGGGCGCGTCTAATGAAAAACTGTTTTTT. This translates into CAVSGTGGASNEKLFF.

This clone has a handful of counts. This chain connects TRBV27 to TRBJ2-7; D perhaps matches TRBD1 (5 bases). Germline CDR1 and CDR2: MNHEY and SMNVEV (reference sequence). V was clipped by 5 bases and J by 3 bases, with 11 bases between them. CDR3 size: 13 residues. In DNA form, the CDR3 reads TGTGCCAGCAGTCTTGGAAGGGGCTACGAGCAGTACTTC. This translates into CASSLGRGYEQYF.

This clone has just a few counts. The chain employs TRBV3-1 (or the pseudogene TRBV3-2) and TRBJ1-6; D remains ambiguous. Germline V CDR1 and CDR2: LGHDT, YNNKEL (reference sequence). This CDR3 contains 14 residues. V shed 4 bases and J shed 5 bases, with 9 bases lying between them. Here the CDR3 reads CASSLREDNSPLHF. For the CDR3, the DNA is TGTGCCAGCAGCCTTCGGGAGGATAATTCACCCCTCCACTTT.

This chain uses TRBV9 with TRBJ2-7; 9 bases align to TRBD1. The junction had 3 bases not matched to a gene; V was cut back by 2 bases and J by 6 bases. This CDR3 spans 13 amino acids. Germline V gives CDR1 SGDLS, CDR2 YYNGEE. The CDR3 is CASSVGQGSEQYF. For the CDR3, the DNA is TGTGCCAGCAGCGTGGGACAGGGTAGCGAGCAGTACTTC.

V usage is TRBV3-1 (or the pseudogene TRBV3-2) and J usage is TRBJ1-2, with D perhaps matching TRBD1 (5 bases). V was cut by 5 bases and J by 7 bases, with 20 bases left in between. From germline, CDR1 is LGHDT and CDR2 YNNKEL (reference sequence). This CDR3 is built from 15 residues. The CDR3 nucleotides are TGTGCCAGCAGCGAGGGGTTCGCGGGGACGGGTGGCTACACCTTC. This sequence encodes CASSEGFAGTGGYTF.

The chain uses TRBV6-5 and TRBJ1-6, with a tentative D call TRBD1 (6 bases). Germline V gives CDR1 MNHEY, CDR2 SVGAGI. The CDR3 runs to 16 residues. The ends were cut back, 0 bases at V and 8 bases at J, with 14 bases in the middle. In DNA, the CDR3 is TGTGCCAGCAGTTACTCGAGATCAGGGGACGATTCACCCCTCCACTTT. This encodes CASSYSRSGDDSPLHF.

This clone was picked up a small number of times. This chain connects TRBV28 to TRBJ1-4, with a possible D match to TRBD1 (5 bases). V lost 5 bases to trimming and J lost 6 bases, with 10 bases between them. Germline values: CDR1 MDHEN, CDR2 SYDVKM. The CDR3 runs 13 residues. The CDR3 reads CASSLGGDEKLFF. As DNA, the CDR3 is TGTGCCAGCAGTCTAGGAGGGGATGAAAAACTGTTTTTT.

This chain connects TRBV3-1 (or the pseudogene TRBV3-2) to TRBJ2-5; 11 nucleotides align to TRBD2. The V gene end was trimmed by 4 bases and the J gene end by 4 bases; junction bases not matched to a gene: 17. The CDR3 has 19 amino acids. CDR1 and CDR2 (germline): LGHDT, YNNKEL (reference sequence). Here the CDR3 DNA reads TGTGCCAGCAGCCCCGTCGGTAGCGGGGGGGCCGGTCGGGTAGAGACCCAGTACTTC. This sequence encodes CASSPVGSGGAGRVETQYF.